This T cell receptor (beta chain) was sequenced for a study of cytomegalovirus exposure and HLA in healthy donors (dated by TCRdb to about 2017). As for the study more broadly: In an earlier analysis of fewer than 750 of the donors, 276 Gb of sequence data and 95 million to 130 million unique TCR beta sequences from 180 million or so T cells were reported. Among the approximately 400 genotyped donors, around 81% belonged to the genetic ancestry cluster associated with self-reported Caucasian donors. Five DR-DQ haplotypes were handled as single units for association and clustering because linkage in the cohort was strong. The number of donors typed differed by locus, with about 629-630 for A, B, C, DRB1 and DQB1, 522 for DQA1, over 600 for DPA1, and around 450 for DPB1. An earlier analysis of several hundred of the donors applied high-throughput TCR beta sequencing to assess whether each TCR beta V gene segment acted as functional or pseudogenic. The later analysis used no new phenotypic data to find candidate immune exposures, relying instead on TCR beta sequences and their occurrence across donors. To predict cytomegalovirus infection status, the study brought together high-throughput TCR immunosequencing, statistical association of individual TCRs with disease status, and machine learning. The study used immunosequencing to profile the T cell repertoires of more than 650 subjects and linked those repertoires to cytomegalovirus serostatus. Roughly 310 gigabases of sequencing data and approximately 85 million unique TCR sequences were included in an early release covering around 600 HLA-typed donors. All discovery cohort repertoires had been generated on a single sequencing platform. Donor age, sex, ethnicity and CMV serostatus were compiled alongside the repertoire data. Class I and class II HLA loci were covered by the typing at four-digit resolution. Among some 410 genotyped donors of the cohort, an average of about 240,000 unique TCR beta nucleotide sequences was sequenced per donor, of which roughly 18% were non-productive. Genome-wide SNP genotypes for about 65% of the roughly 700 donors were used in a later genetic analysis, which treated that subset as a discovery cohort. The study was designed to test whether signatures of past pathogen exposure could be identified by cataloging public T cell receptors. Besides the first cohort of 666 subjects, a separate validation cohort made up of over 100 different subjects was used. A later analysis re-examined previously published TCR beta repertoires from roughly 720 donors and added high-resolution HLA genotyping to investigate patterns of TCR occurrence.

With regard to this clone: Its binding antigen is unknown. No much larger clone is present one base from it, and per-base qualities are unavailable.

Points the paper makes about the study in general: According to a later analysis, parvovirus B19, influenza, CMV and Epstein-Barr virus appeared linked to several top co-occurrence clusters. In a later analysis, most CMV-associated TCR beta chains were found to appear HLA-restricted, with HLA associations seemingly driven largely by CMV exposure. Sequencing depth was assumed to be roughly uniform across donors in the presence/absence analyses, though that assumption may not hold. The classifier was reported to diagnose cytomegalovirus status with high specificity and sensitivity in both the original and validation cohorts. Because counts were too low, seventeen rarely observed V segments, including chromosome 9 orphons, were excluded from the earlier analysis of around 590 of the donors. Most TCR sequences were observed very rarely across donors, whereas some public TCRs were present in many individuals. The authors suggested that the approach could potentially be generalized to other disease states and immunological phenotypes. V-gene and J-gene trimming of TCR beta chains was associated with a missense DCLRE1C variant in a later genetic analysis, and the association was replicated in an independent cohort. Because HLA typing was missing for some donors at each locus, association tests included only the typed subset. Correlated functional status among segregating V segments might reflect linkage disequilibrium, but an unknown experimental factor could not be ruled out. A later analysis found that HLA-associated TCR beta chains were more clonally expanded and had lower generation probabilities than equally common non-associated chains. In a later analysis, about 16,000 TCR beta sequences were associated with specific HLA alleles at a false discovery rate of 0.05. This cohort had only TCR beta chains sequenced, and the lack of alpha or paired-chain data limited which features could be detected. The study gave a list of under 200 TCR beta chains associated with cytomegalovirus. A further reported finding was that TCR beta sequences accurately predicted the HLA-A and HLA-B alleles for most subjects in the first cohort. The sequencing pipeline was judged likely to have produced a cluster of highly shared sequence variants as a technical artifact. In an earlier analysis of more than 500 of the donors, most TCR beta V segments appeared in productive rearrangements about 87% or about 30% of the time, broadly matching IMGT annotations. According to a later genetic analysis, donors in an Asian-associated ancestry cluster had fewer N-insertions in productive TCRs than the approximately 670-donor mean. A few of the identified cytomegalovirus-associated TCR beta chains were confirmed in vitro to be specific for cytomegalovirus antigens. For the cohort, immune exposure information was limited to CMV serostatus. A later analysis found that TCR association rates varied across HLA loci, with DRB1 alleles showing the most associated TCRs and HLA-C alleles the fewest. Assigning TCR associations to individual alleles was difficult when HLA alleles, especially DR and DQ, strongly co-occurred.

Library prep was done by the immunoSEQ multiplex PCR assay. For the multiplex PCR, a mixture combining 60 forward primers for TCR Vbeta segments and 13 reverse primers for TCR Jbeta segments was used. The CDR3 region of rearranged TCR beta genes was amplified from genomic DNA with a multiplex PCR assay. Amplified TCR beta libraries were sequenced as 87-base-pair reads on the Illumina HiSeq System. The paper's data handling went like this. A later analysis counted about 82 million unique TCR beta chains across the 666 repertoires, and some 11 million of these chains were shared by at least two donors. A nearest-neighbor algorithm error-corrected the raw reads and collapsed the reads into unique sequences, merging closely related sequences to remove PCR and sequencing errors. CDR3 sequences were aligned to IMGT reference sequences to assign V, D and J gene segments. For a sequence to be retained, at least a six-nucleotide match to both a V gene segment and a J gene segment was required. A rearrangement was called productive if the CDR3 had no stop codons and remained in frame with V and J, and every other rearrangement was called non-productive. CDR3 was defined according to IMGT convention as the region running from the second conserved V-encoded cysteine to the conserved J-encoded phenylalanine. Sequences without an unambiguous match to a single V gene segment were excluded from the earlier analysis of several hundred of the donors. In an earlier analysis of almost 600 of the donors, a V segment was called functional when productive rearrangements were above 56.7%, and segregating when the standard deviation between donors exceeded 5%. To diagnose cytomegalovirus status from the catalog of TCR beta chain sequences, a statistical classification framework was built. A later analysis assigned V and J genes by comparing TCR nucleotide sequences with IMGT/GENE-DB human TR gene sequences. Using the TCRdist pipeline, a later analysis assigned CDR3 sequences along with most-parsimonious VDJ recombination scenarios. In a later analysis, each TCR beta chain was defined by its CDR3 amino acid sequence together with its V-gene family, and reads lacking a unique V-gene family were excluded. To address suspected cross-contamination and a sequencing artifact, a later analysis removed roughly 580 highly shared, low-generation-probability nucleotide sequences. In a later analysis, a clonal expansion index for each public chain was calculated from normalized within-repertoire ranks of inferred template counts. Generation probabilities in a later analysis came from a VDJ recombination model fitted to out-of-frame rearrangements, and those results were checked against IGoR. In a later analysis, hypergeometric tests were used to score TCR-TCR, TCR-HLA and TCR-CMV co-occurrence, with a repertoire-size bias correction applied to TCR pairs. To estimate false discovery rates, a later analysis permuted the HLA or CMV assignments 20 times. In a later analysis, co-occurring TCRs were grouped using DBSCAN, and TCRdist sequence similarity was added for clustering within HLA-allele-positive subsets. For co-occurrence clustering, repertoires with fewer than 30,000 or more than 120,000 public chains were excluded, along with about five repertoires with anomalous nucleotide sharing. The immuneACCESS repertoire file appears here via TCRdb, limited to in-frame rearrangements. These files lack a portion of the clones; in checked studies, under half of the deficit traces to unresolved V genes, and the cause of the others is not known. That table is the source of V, J and clone size, and D and trimming were worked out from the DNA. This sample comprises fewer than 250,000 clones, 65% to 85% of them detected only once. 1.5% to 2% of the sample comes from the top ten.

The cohort comprised 666 healthy bone marrow donors. All cohort members were sampled while nominally healthy, although unrecorded immune exposures were likely present. The donor was CMV seronegative and belonged to the group of 352 seronegative cohort members. Each donor provided a peripheral blood sample, and peripheral blood mononuclear cells were used for TCR beta sequencing. Genomic DNA was extracted from the blood cell samples with the Qiagen DNeasy Blood Extraction Kit. The sequenced sample was PBMCs. The clonotype was recovered from a man aged 18 to 29 in good health and CMV-seronegative.

The CDR3 reads as follows: CASSFGEGEAFF. The DNA sequence reads TGTGCCAGCAGCTTCGGGGAAGGAGAAGCTTTCTTT. The chain employs TRBV7-6 and TRBJ1-1; the D gene lacks a confident call. From the germline V gene, CDR1 is SGHVS and CDR2 is FNYEAQ. Trimming removed 3 bases from V and 8 bases from J, leaving 10 bases between the germline ends. The CDR3 spans 12 residues, from the cysteine through the phenylalanine. Only the CDR3 DNA stays, 36 bases, in frame from base 1.